The 30 T cell receptor beta chains below were found in one sample sequenced in a study of cytomegalovirus exposure and HLA in healthy donors. Researchers ran the PCR with 60 Vbeta and 13 Jbeta primers. Profiled with immunoSEQ multiplex PCR; TCRdb holds only in-frame clones, not every one. Here the sample spans about 150,000 clones, approximately 80% being singletons. The sample was PBMCs. These receptors were obtained from a middle-aged woman in good health and CMV-seropositive.

This chain uses TRBV6-1 with TRBJ1-1; D unclear. With 7 bases removed from V and 3 bases from J, the gap between germline ends came to 15 bases. This CDR3 is 14 amino acids long. Germline CDR1 and CDR2: MNHNS and SASEGT. CDR3 coding DNA: TGTGCCAGCACGTTGGGGAGGAGGGACACTGAAGCTTTCTTT. It codes for CASTLGRRDTEAFF.

The V gene is TRBV27, the J gene TRBJ2-3, with 7 bases matching TRBD1. The CDR3 loop spans 15 amino acids. The germline gives CDR1 MNHEY, CDR2 SMNVEV (reference sequence). V trimming: 2 bases; J trimming: 0 bases; junction bases outside the gene matches: 2. DNA for the CDR3: TGTGCCAGCAGTTTACGGGACAGTAGCACAGATACGCAGTATTTT. Amino acid sequence: CASSLRDSSTDTQYF.

The chain has TRBV6-1 and TRBJ1-1; D is perhaps TRBD1 (5 bases). Per the germline V gene, CDR1 is MNHNS and CDR2 is SASEGT. This CDR3 is 15 amino acids long. The ends were cut back, 4 bases at V and 3 bases at J, with 15 bases in the middle. The DNA for the CDR3 is TGTGCCAGCAGTGCCAACTGGGGAGGGGACACTGAAGCTTTCTTT. It specifies CASSANWGGDTEAFF.

The rearrangement links TRBV5-1 to TRBJ1-3; the D is unclear. V lost 0 bases and J 7 bases, leaving 11 bases between the germline ends. Germline loops: CDR1 SGHRS, CDR2 YFSETQ. This CDR3 region has 14 residues. The CDR3 spells CASSLDGGLNTIYF. The DNA for the CDR3 is TGCGCCAGCAGCTTGGACGGCGGCCTCAACACCATATATTTT.

The sample holds a few counts of this clone. The chain links TRBV28 to TRBJ2-7, with D unclear. V was shortened by 7 bases and J by 7 bases, with 11 bases between the two germline ends. Germline V gene data show CDR1 as MDHEN and CDR2 as SYDVKM. The CDR3 loop spans 11 amino acids. As DNA, the CDR3 is TGTGCCAGCACCGTCGGTAGAGAGCAGTACTTC. It codes for CASTVGREQYF.

The chain recombines TRBV19 with TRBJ2-2; D is ambiguous. The CDR3 consists of 14 residues. Germline V lookup: CDR1 LNHDA, CDR2 SQIVND (reference sequence). Trimming left V 2 bases short and J 1 base short, with 5 bases between. The CDR3 nucleotides read TGTGCCAGTAGTATACAATTGAACACCGGGGAGCTGTTTTTT. This codes for CASSIQLNTGELFF.

The rearrangement joins TRBV29-1 to TRBJ1-1; perhaps TRBD1 as D (6 bases). Germline-derived CDR1 and CDR2 are SQVTM and ANQGSEA. This CDR3 region has 12 residues. Trimming pared 7 bases from V and 1 base from J, leaving 10 bases between. The chain's CDR3 is CSAMTGNTEAFF. The CDR3 nucleotides are TGCAGCGCTATGACAGGGAACACTGAAGCTTTCTTT. The entire variable domain, with the rest obtained from reference TRBV29-1 and TRBJ1-1, is as follows: SAVISQKPSRDICQRGTSLTIQCQVDSQVTMMFWYRQQPGQSLTLIATANQGSEATYESGFVIDKFPISRPNLTFSTLTVSNMSPEDSSIYLCSAMTGNTEAFFGQGTRLTVV.

This clone was detected a few times. The chain is built from TRBV5-6 and TRBJ2-5, with D maybe TRBD1 (6 bases). Per the germline V gene, CDR1 is SGHDT and CDR2 is YYEEEE. V lost 4 bases and J lost 1, with 11 bases in between. The CDR3 has 14 residues. The CDR3 protein is CASSLQGFQETQYF. In DNA, the CDR3 is TGTGCCAGCAGCCTACAGGGCTTCCAAGAGACCCAGTACTTC.

The CDR3 DNA follows: TGTGCCTGGAGCGTGGTAAAGTGGGGCGCCTCCTACAATGAGCAGTTCTTC. It specifies CAWSVVKWGASYNEQFF. This chain uses TRBV30 with TRBJ2-1, with TRBD1 as a possible D gene (5 bases). With 3 bases removed from V and 0 bases from J, the gap between germline ends came to 18 bases. Germline V gene lookup returns CDR1 GTSNPN and CDR2 SVGIG (reference sequence). The CDR3 has 17 amino acids.

The V and J genes are TRBV6-6 and TRBJ1-4; D uncertain. This CDR3 is 14 amino acids long. The V and J ends lost 7 bases and 4 bases respectively, with 13 bases between them. CDR1 MNHNY and CDR2 SVGAGI come from the germline V gene (reference sequence). The CDR3 protein is CASKYREDNEKLFF. The CDR3 DNA reads as TGTGCCAGCAAATACCGGGAAGATAATGAAAAACTGTTTTTT.

The genes are TRBV19 and TRBJ2-7, with TRBD2 matching 10 bases. V was pared by 6 bases and J by 0 bases, with 5 bases of the junction left unmatched. This CDR3 has 15 amino acids. The germline gives CDR1 LNHDA, CDR2 SQIVND (reference sequence). CDR3 loop: CASRLAGESSYEQYF. The CDR3 coding sequence is TGTGCCAGTAGGCTAGCGGGAGAGAGCTCCTACGAGCAGTACTTC.

The chain employs TRBV6-1 and TRBJ2-2; weak D call: TRBD1 (6 bases). CDR3 size: 15 residues. The V gene's germline CDR1 is MNHNS and CDR2 SASEGT. V was cut by 4 bases and J by 4 bases, with 13 bases left in between. This CDR3 is CASSAQGSGTGELFF. DNA for the CDR3: TGTGCCAGCAGTGCACAGGGTAGTGGCACCGGGGAGCTGTTTTTT.

The rearrangement links TRBV28 to TRBJ1-5; D is perhaps TRBD1 (5 bases). Deletions cut 3 bases from V and 4 bases from J, with 13 bases between. CDR1 MDHEN and CDR2 SYDVKM come from the germline V gene. The CDR3 has 15 residues. The CDR3 coding sequence is TGTGCCAGCAGTTTTGGAGGGGCCAGGAATCAGCCCCAGCATTTT. Its protein product is CASSFGGARNQPQHF.

The chain couples TRBV18 to TRBJ2-3, with 8 positions matching TRBD2. The CDR3 runs to 16 residues. After removal of 5 bases from V and 2 bases from J, the junction contained 9 bases not matched to a gene. The germline gives CDR1 KGHSH, CDR2 LQKENI. The CDR3 loop reads CASSDSLAGSTDTQYF. CDR3 DNA: TGTGCCAGCTCAGACTCCTTAGCGGGATCCACAGATACGCAGTATTTT.

The rearrangement uses TRBV27 and TRBJ2-3; TRBD2 might be the D (5 bases). Trimming pared 5 bases from V and 2 bases from J, leaving 14 bases between. The CDR3 is 15 residues long. Germline V gives CDR1 MNHEY, CDR2 SMNVEV (reference sequence). CDR3 region: CASSHRRVATDTQYF. DNA for the CDR3: TGTGCCAGCAGTCATCGGCGGGTGGCCACAGATACGCAGTATTTT.

The chain employs TRBV27 and TRBJ1-1, with TRBD1 matching 10 bases. CDR1 is MNHEY, CDR2 SMNVEV, per germline (reference sequence). This CDR3 contains 15 residues. Trimming cost V 6 bases and J 1 base; bases outside gene matches: 5. The CDR3 sequence: CASSPGTGANTEAFF. CDR3 coding DNA: TGTGCCAGCAGCCCCGGGACAGGGGCGAACACTGAAGCTTTCTTT.

V usage is TRBV5-1 and J usage is TRBJ2-7; TRBD1 matches 7 bases. Germline V gene sequence: CDR1 SGHRS, CDR2 YFSETQ. Trimming took 0 bases from V and 10 from J; bases not matched to a gene: 10. This CDR3 has 14 amino acids. CDR3 coding DNA: TGCGCCAGCAGCTTGGAACAGGGGTCCCTCTATCAGTACTTC. Its translation is CASSLEQGSLYQYF.

This sequence joins TRBV30 and TRBJ2-7, with 8 bases lining up with TRBD2. Trimming cost V 1 base and J 1 base; bases outside gene matches: 9. This CDR3 contains 16 residues. The germline gives CDR1 GTSNPN, CDR2 SVGIG (reference sequence). In nucleotides, the CDR3 is TGTGCCTGGAGTGGCGGGAGGATCCCTCGTTCCTACGAGCAGTACTTC. It translates to CAWSGGRIPRSYEQYF.

The chain combines TRBV7-9 with TRBJ2-5, with D hard to call. The CDR3 sequence is 11 residues long. V gave up 8 bases and J gave up 1 base, with 5 bases separating them. Per the germline V gene, CDR1 is SEHNR and CDR2 is FQNEAQ (reference sequence). In nucleotides, the CDR3 is TGTGCCAGCTGTAGCCAAGAGACCCAGTACTTC. Amino acids: CASCSQETQYF.

This clone was recorded once. This chain joins TRBV5-8 and TRBJ2-7, with D possibly matching TRBD2 (5 bases). CDR1 and CDR2 from the germline V gene are SGHTS and YDEGEE. The CDR3 loop spans 15 amino acids. V was shortened by 6 bases and J by 0 bases, with 16 bases between the two germline ends. The CDR3 here is CASNPVPGSSYEQYF. CDR3 DNA: TGTGCCAGCAACCCAGTACCGGGGAGCTCCTACGAGCAGTACTTC. Combining the CDR3 with reference TRBV5-8 and TRBJ2-7 gives the whole variable domain EAGVTQSPTHLIKTRGQQATLRCSPISGHTSVYWYQQALGLGLQFLLWYDEGEERNRGNFPPRFSGRQFPNYSSELNVNALELEDSALYLCASNPVPGSSYEQYFGPGTRLTVT.

The rearrangement links TRBV6-6 to TRBJ2-5; TRBD2 agrees at 9 bases. CDR1 and CDR2 (germline): MNHNY, SVGAGI (reference sequence). The CDR3 is 15 residues long. V shed 2 bases, J shed 5 bases, and the junction held 6 bases outside the gene matches. CDR3: CASSYKPSGKETQYF. For the CDR3, the DNA is TGTGCCAGCAGTTACAAGCCTAGCGGGAAGGAGACCCAGTACTTC.

This clone was seen only once. The chain recombines TRBV29-1 with TRBJ1-1; maybe TRBD1 (5 bases). The germline V gene encodes CDR1 SQVTM and CDR2 ANQGSEA. V gave up 7 bases and J gave up 0 bases, with 12 bases separating them. The length of the CDR3 is 13 residues. The CDR3 reads CSALGAVNTEAFF. The CDR3 nucleotides are TGCAGCGCCCTTGGGGCGGTGAACACTGAAGCTTTCTTT.

The rearrangement links TRBV6-5 to TRBJ2-7; 10 nucleotides agree with TRBD2. The CDR3 runs 15 residues. CDR1 is MNHEY and CDR2 is SVGAGI in the germline V gene. The junction had 8 bases not matched to a gene; V was cut back by 6 bases and J by 3 bases. For the CDR3, the DNA is TGTGCCAGCAGACTAGGGACTAGCGACAACTACGAGCAGTACTTC. It specifies CASRLGTSDNYEQYF.

The rearrangement joins TRBV28 to TRBJ1-2; D possibly corresponds to TRBD1 (5 bases). Between the trimmed V and J ends, which lost 2 bases and 5 bases, there was a span of 15 bases. The CDR3 has 15 amino acids. Germline V gives CDR1 MDHEN, CDR2 SYDVKM. This chain's CDR3 is CASSLGRGVRYGYTF. The CDR3 region has the DNA TGTGCCAGCAGTTTAGGGAGGGGCGTGAGGTATGGCTACACCTTC.

The chain employs TRBV9 and TRBJ1-1; 8 bases line up with TRBD1. With 4 bases clipped from V and 1 base from J, the junction kept 6 bases outside the gene matches. The CDR3 loop spans 15 amino acids. The germline V gene encodes CDR1 SGDLS and CDR2 YYNGEE. CDR3 sequence: CASSLRGTGNTEAFF. CDR3 DNA sequence: TGTGCCAGCAGCCTTAGGGGGACAGGGAACACTGAAGCTTTCTTT.

CDR3 in DNA: TGTGCCTGGAGTGTTAGGAACGGGAGGGCCTGGCGGGAGACCCAGTACTTC. It encodes CAWSVRNGRAWRETQYF. The V and J genes are TRBV30 and TRBJ2-5, with 8 bases fitting TRBD2. V shed 0 bases and J 5 bases; nucleotides not matched to a gene: 14. The CDR3 is 17 residues long. Per the germline V gene, CDR1 is GTSNPN and CDR2 is SVGIG (reference sequence). Filled out from reference TRBV30 and TRBJ2-5, the complete variable domain reads SQTIHQWPATLVQPVGSPLSLECTVEGTSNPNLYWYRQAAGRGLQLLFYSVGIGQISSEVPQNLSASRPQDRQFILSSKKLLLSDSGFYLCAWSVRNGRAWRETQYFGPGTRLLVL.

This chain uses TRBV2 with TRBJ2-7; TRBD2 matches at 8 bases. V shed 6 bases, J shed 6 bases, and the junction held 19 bases outside the gene matches. The CDR3 runs 17 residues. In germline, CDR1 is SNHLY, CDR2 FYNNEI. CDR3 sequence: CASSTAITAGERGEQYF. The CDR3 nucleotides read TGTGCCAGCAGCACCGCCATTACAGCGGGAGAGAGAGGCGAGCAGTACTTC.

This chain connects TRBV4-1 to TRBJ2-3; tentative D call: TRBD1 (6 bases). CDR1 is MGHRA, CDR2 YSYEKL, per germline. V was clipped by 0 bases and J by 1 base, with 11 bases between them. CDR3 length equals 16 residues. In DNA, the CDR3 is TGCGCCAGCAGCCAAGAGGGACAAAGCCGCACAGATACGCAGTATTTT. Encoded protein: CASSQEGQSRTDTQYF.

V is TRBV15 and J is TRBJ2-1; 10 nucleotides align to TRBD2. The V gene end was trimmed by 5 bases and the J gene end by 6 bases; junction bases not matched to a gene: 16. CDR3 size: 18 residues. CDR1 is LNHNV, CDR2 YYDKDF, per germline (reference sequence). The CDR3 loop reads CATSELSGRVFNLNEQFF. Here the CDR3 DNA reads TGTGCCACCAGCGAGTTGAGCGGGAGGGTTTTCAATCTCAATGAGCAGTTCTTC.

The gene calls are TRBV11-1 and TRBJ2-2; maybe TRBD2 (6 bases). CDR1 and CDR2 (germline): SGHAT, FQDESV (reference sequence). V was pared by 5 bases and J by 6 bases, with 16 bases between. This CDR3 region has 15 residues. The CDR3 protein is CASSPRRVGAGELFF. The CDR3, as DNA: TGTGCCAGCAGCCCCAGGAGGGTTGGTGCCGGGGAGCTGTTTTTT.